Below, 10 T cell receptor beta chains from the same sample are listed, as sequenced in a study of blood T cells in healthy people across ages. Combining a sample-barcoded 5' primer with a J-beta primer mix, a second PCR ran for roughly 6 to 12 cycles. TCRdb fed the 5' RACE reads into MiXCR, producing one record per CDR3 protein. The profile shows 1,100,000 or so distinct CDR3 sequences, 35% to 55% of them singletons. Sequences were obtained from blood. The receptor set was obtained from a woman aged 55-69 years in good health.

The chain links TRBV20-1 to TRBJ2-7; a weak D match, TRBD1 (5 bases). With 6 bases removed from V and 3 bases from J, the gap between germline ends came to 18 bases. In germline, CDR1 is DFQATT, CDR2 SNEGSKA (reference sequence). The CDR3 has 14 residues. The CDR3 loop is CSATRQTDVYEQYF. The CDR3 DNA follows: TGCAGTGCAACCCGCCAGACAGACGTCTACGAGCAGTACTTC.

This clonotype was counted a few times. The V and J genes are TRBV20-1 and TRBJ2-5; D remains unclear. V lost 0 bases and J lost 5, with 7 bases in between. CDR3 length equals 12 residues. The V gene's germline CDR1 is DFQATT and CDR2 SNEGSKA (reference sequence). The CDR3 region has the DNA TGCAGTGCTAGAGATCCATGGGAGACCCAGTACTTC. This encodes CSARDPWETQYF.

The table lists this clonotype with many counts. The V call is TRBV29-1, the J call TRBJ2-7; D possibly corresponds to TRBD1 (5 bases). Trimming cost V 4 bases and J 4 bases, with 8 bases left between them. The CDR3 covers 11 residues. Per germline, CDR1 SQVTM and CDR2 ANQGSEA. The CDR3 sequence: CSVATVYEQYF. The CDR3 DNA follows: TGCAGCGTTGCGACAGTTTACGAGCAGTACTTC.

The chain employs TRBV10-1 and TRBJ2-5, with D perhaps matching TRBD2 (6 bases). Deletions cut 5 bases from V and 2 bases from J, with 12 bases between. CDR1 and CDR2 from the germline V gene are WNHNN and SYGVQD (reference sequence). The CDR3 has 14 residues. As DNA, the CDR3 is TGCGCCAGCAGTACGGCGGGGAAACAAGAGACCCAGTACTTC. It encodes CASSTAGKQETQYF.

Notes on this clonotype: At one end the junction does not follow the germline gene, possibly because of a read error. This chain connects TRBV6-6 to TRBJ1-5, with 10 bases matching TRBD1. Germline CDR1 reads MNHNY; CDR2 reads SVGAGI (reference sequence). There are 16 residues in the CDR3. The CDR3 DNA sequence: TGTACCAGCAGTTACTCCTGGGGACAGGGGTATCAGCCCCAGCATTTT. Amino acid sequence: CTSSYSWGQGYQPQHF.

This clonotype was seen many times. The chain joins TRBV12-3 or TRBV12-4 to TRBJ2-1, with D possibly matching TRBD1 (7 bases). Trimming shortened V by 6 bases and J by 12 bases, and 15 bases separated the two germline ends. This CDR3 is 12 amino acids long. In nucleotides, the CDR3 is TGTGCCAGCAGGTCTCAGGGGGGCGGGCAGTTCTTC. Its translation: CASRSQGGGQFF.

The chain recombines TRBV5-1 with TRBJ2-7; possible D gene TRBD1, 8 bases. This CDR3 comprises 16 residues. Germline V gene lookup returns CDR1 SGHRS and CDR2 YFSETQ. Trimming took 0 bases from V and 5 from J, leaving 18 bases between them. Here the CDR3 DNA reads TGCGCCAGCAGCTTGGTAACGGGAGGACAGGGTGACGAGCAGTACTTC. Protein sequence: CASSLVTGGQGDEQYF.

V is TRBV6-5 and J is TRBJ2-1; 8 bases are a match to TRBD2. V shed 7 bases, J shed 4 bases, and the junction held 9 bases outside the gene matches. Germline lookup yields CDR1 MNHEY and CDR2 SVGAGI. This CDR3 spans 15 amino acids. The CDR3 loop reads CASTRGTRGYNEQFF. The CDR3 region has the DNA TGTGCCAGCACTAGGGGGACTAGGGGGTACAATGAGCAGTTCTTC.

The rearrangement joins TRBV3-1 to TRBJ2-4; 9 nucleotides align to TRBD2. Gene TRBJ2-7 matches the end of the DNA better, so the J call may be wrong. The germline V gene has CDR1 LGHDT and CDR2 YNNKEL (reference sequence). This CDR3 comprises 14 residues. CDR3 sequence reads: CASSQGPSGIEQYF. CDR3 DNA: TGTGCCAGCAGCCAAGGTCCTAGCGGGATCGAGCAGTACTTC.

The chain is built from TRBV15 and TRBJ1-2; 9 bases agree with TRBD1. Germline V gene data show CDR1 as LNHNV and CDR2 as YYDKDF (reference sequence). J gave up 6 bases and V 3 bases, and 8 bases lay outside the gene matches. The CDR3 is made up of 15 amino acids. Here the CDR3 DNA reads TGTGCCACCAGCAGCCAAAGGGACAGGGAAGATGGCTACACCTTC. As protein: CATSSQRDREDGYTF.